The T cell receptor (beta chain) under discussion was sequenced for a study of CD8 T cells in ankylosing spondylitis. This clonotype has only a few counts. TCRdb re-analysed the 5' RACE reads in MiXCR, keeping a single row per CDR3 protein. The table has some 130,000 distinct CDR3 sequences, 7% to 9% seen once. V lost 6 bases and J lost 3; bases outside the gene matches: 8. In germline, CDR1 is ENHRY, CDR2 SYGVKD. This CDR3 has 16 residues. The specimen was synovial fluid, either unsorted or a sorted T cell fraction (not recorded which). The clonotype was recovered from a male donor with ankylosing spondylitis. The chain couples TRBV10-3 to TRBJ1-2, with 12 bases that match TRBD1. CDR3 in DNA: TGTGCCATCAGCCCCGGGACAGGGGGCGCGGACTATGGCTACACCTTC. Amino acid sequence: CAISPGTGGADYGYTF.